Following are 20 T cell receptor beta chains from one sample sequenced in a study of PD-1 blockade in classical Hodgkin lymphoma. Generated by immunoSEQ multiplex PCR, the TCRdb table keeps only in-frame clones and is missing some. Of 21,000 or so clones listed, just over 75% are singletons. Patients all relapsed after autologous stem cell transplantation, and there was variation in brentuximab vedotin exposure. The specimen was peripheral blood mononuclear cells (PBMCs), collected before the second cycle of nivolumab. The receptor source for this set is a human donor with classical Hodgkin lymphoma.

V gene TRBV19 combines with J gene TRBJ2-7; D is uncertain. V was clipped by 5 bases and J by 1 base, with 9 bases between them. The CDR3 has 13 residues. Per the germline V gene, CDR1 is LNHDA and CDR2 is SQIVND (reference sequence). CDR3: CASSLALSYEQYF. CDR3 sequence (DNA): TGTGCCAGTAGTCTGGCGCTGTCCTACGAGCAGTACTTC.

The genes are TRBV29-1 and TRBJ2-1; D gene ambiguous. Germline CDR1 SQVTM, CDR2 ANQGSEA. The CDR3 has 12 residues. Trimming took off 5 bases at V and 15 bases at J, with 20 bases between the two ends. The CDR3 here is CSVLGQPLGPFF. CDR3 DNA: TGCAGCGTTTTAGGGCAGCCACTTGGCCCGTTCTTC.

CDR3 sequence (DNA): TGTGCCAGCAGACATCGCGGGACAGGGAACACTGAAGCTTTCTTT. It yields the protein CASRHRGTGNTEAFF. The chain recombines TRBV11-3 with TRBJ1-1, with TRBD1 matching over 8 bases. This CDR3 comprises 15 residues. V was pared by 6 bases and J by 1 base, with 7 bases of the junction left unmatched. Germline values: CDR1 SGHNT, CDR2 YENEEA.

The chain employs TRBV6-5 and TRBJ1-3, with 10 bases lining up with TRBD1. The CDR3 totals 15 residues. Germline-derived CDR1 and CDR2 are MNHEY and SVGAGI. After removal of 0 bases from V and 6 bases from J, the junction contained 2 bases not matched to a gene. CDR3 residues: CASSYSTGGTNTIYF. In nucleotides, the CDR3 is TGTGCCAGCAGTTACTCGACAGGGGGCACAAACACCATATATTTT.

The V gene is TRBV29-1, the J gene TRBJ1-6, with D perhaps TRBD1 (6 bases). The CDR3 runs to 12 residues. Germline V CDR1 and CDR2: SQVTM, ANQGSEA. CDR3 in amino acids: CAGGQGNSPLHF. CDR3 coding DNA: TGCGCGGGGGGGCAGGGTAATTCACCCCTCCACTTT.

This clone was counted a single time. The chain couples TRBV7-9 to TRBJ1-1; 7 nucleotides match TRBD1. Germline V gives CDR1 SEHNR, CDR2 FQNEAQ (reference sequence). The J segment lost 7 bases and the V segment lost 4 bases, leaving 6 bases of the junction unmatched. The CDR3 loop spans 13 amino acids. CDR3: CASSSQGGNEAFF. The CDR3 nucleotides are TGTGCCAGCAGCTCCCAAGGGGGCAATGAAGCTTTCTTT.

The chain uses TRBV5-1 and TRBJ2-5, with TRBD1 matching 11 bases. Germline values: CDR1 SGHRS, CDR2 YFSETQ. This CDR3 has 17 residues. The V segment lost 1 base and the J segment 1 base; nucleotides outside the gene matches: 6. In nucleotides, the CDR3 is TGCGCCAGCAGCTTGAGGTGGACAGGGGGCTCCCAAGAGACCCAGTACTTC. It translates to CASSLRWTGGSQETQYF.

This clone has more than one count but fewer than ten. The chain joins TRBV28 to TRBJ1-3; D is possibly TRBD1 (5 bases). Trimming took 4 bases from V and 3 from J, leaving 13 bases between them. Germline CDR1 and CDR2: MDHEN and SYDVKM. This CDR3 has 15 residues. Written as DNA, the CDR3 is TGTGCCAGCAGTTCCTTCAGGGACGGTGGAAACACCATATATTTT. Protein product: CASSSFRDGGNTIYF.

V and J are TRBV5-1 and TRBJ2-2; D is possibly TRBD2 (6 bases). CDR3 length: 14 residues. Germline V gene lookup returns CDR1 SGHRS and CDR2 YFSETQ. Trimming took 2 bases from V and 5 from J, leaving 10 bases between them. CDR3 sequence: CASSFGGRTGELFF. The DNA of the CDR3 is TGCGCCAGCAGCTTCGGGGGACGGACCGGGGAGCTGTTTTTT.

V and J are TRBV15 and TRBJ2-7, with 14 nucleotides matching TRBD2. The CDR3 contains 17 residues. Losses at the gene ends were 1 base for V and 4 bases for J; bases not matched to a gene: 6. In germline, CDR1 is LNHNV, CDR2 YYDKDF (reference sequence). The CDR3 nucleotides are TGTGCCACCAGCAGAGCCATCGGGACTAGCGGGAGTTACGAGCAGTACTTC. Encoded protein: CATSRAIGTSGSYEQYF. The entire variable domain, with the rest obtained from reference TRBV15 and TRBJ2-7, is as follows: DAMVIQNPRYQVTQFGKPVTLSCSQTLNHNVMYWYQQKSSQAPKLLFHYYDKDFNNEADTPDNFQSRRPNTSFCFLDIRSPGLGDTAMYLCATSRAIGTSGSYEQYFGPGTRLTVT.

This chain links TRBV7-9 with TRBJ2-1, with TRBD2 identical over 8 bases. J lost 5 bases, V lost 5 bases, and 8 bases had no gene match. The germline gives CDR1 SEHNR, CDR2 FQNEAQ (reference sequence). This CDR3 is built from 15 residues. For the CDR3, the DNA is TGTGCCAGCAGCCAATCGGGGGGGCCAGACAATGAGCAGTTCTTC. This sequence encodes CASSQSGGPDNEQFF.

The rearrangement uses TRBV19 and TRBJ2-3, with TRBD1 identical over 9 bases. V trimming: 5 bases; J trimming: 4 bases; junction bases outside the gene matches: 7. Germline CDR1 reads LNHDA; CDR2 reads SQIVND (reference sequence). This CDR3 has 15 residues. CDR3 residues: CASSPRTGDADTQYF. In DNA, the CDR3 is TGTGCCAGTAGTCCGAGGACAGGGGATGCAGATACGCAGTATTTT.

The chain recombines TRBV6-1 with TRBJ1-5; 9 positions match TRBD1. The germline V gene has CDR1 MNHNS and CDR2 SASEGT. The CDR3 runs to 13 residues. Trimming removed 6 bases from V and 6 bases from J; junction bases left unmatched: 3. The CDR3 spells CASRYRGLQPQHF. Written as DNA, the CDR3 is TGTGCCAGCAGGTACAGGGGGCTTCAGCCCCAGCATTTT.

This clone was detected only a few times. As DNA, the CDR3 is TGTGCCAGCGACACCGGGGAGCTGTTTTTT. Its translation: CASDTGELFF. The V gene is TRBV7-9, the J gene TRBJ2-2; D is uncertain. The length of the CDR3 is 10 residues. CDR1 is SEHNR and CDR2 is FQNEAQ in the germline V gene (reference sequence). V shed 8 bases and J shed 3 bases, with 1 base lying between them.

The V call is TRBV11-3, the J call TRBJ1-2, with TRBD1 identical over 11 bases. The J segment lost 8 bases and the V segment lost 4 bases, leaving 6 bases of the junction unmatched. The CDR3 totals 14 residues. Per germline, CDR1 SGHNT and CDR2 YENEEA. The CDR3 region is CASSSGQGDEGYTF. In DNA form, the CDR3 reads TGTGCCAGCAGCTCGGGACAGGGGGACGAAGGCTACACCTTC.

The rearrangement uses TRBV6-1 and TRBJ2-7; D is possibly TRBD1 (6 bases). V lost 7 bases, J lost 3 bases, and 13 bases lay in between. Germline V CDR1 and CDR2: MNHNS, SASEGT. The CDR3 has 13 amino acids. CDR3 in DNA: TGTGCCAGCACCCACAGGGAGTTCTACGAGCAGTACTTC. Its translation is CASTHREFYEQYF.

The V gene is TRBV19, the J gene TRBJ1-6; D not resolved. Deletions cut 3 bases from V and 5 bases from J, with 11 bases between. The CDR3 extends over 15 amino acids. Per the germline V gene, CDR1 is LNHDA and CDR2 is SQIVND (reference sequence). The CDR3 loop is CASSMPSGDNSPLHF. Written as DNA, the CDR3 is TGTGCCAGTAGTATGCCGTCGGGCGATAATTCACCCCTCCACTTT.

The V and J genes are TRBV27 and TRBJ2-1; 7 bases agree with TRBD2. The germline V gene encodes CDR1 MNHEY and CDR2 SMNVEV (reference sequence). The CDR3 runs to 11 residues. Trimming removed 5 bases from V and 8 bases from J; junction bases left unmatched: 0. The CDR3 sequence: CASSRGDEQFF. The CDR3 region has the DNA TGTGCCAGCAGTCGGGGGGATGAGCAGTTCTTC.

This clone was seen only once. The rearrangement joins TRBV5-1 to TRBJ2-1; D uncertain. Germline V gives CDR1 SGHRS, CDR2 YFSETQ. CDR3 length equals 16 residues. The germline V and J ends were trimmed by 4 bases and 1 base, with 15 bases remaining between them. CDR3 coding DNA: TGCGCCAGCAGCCAAAGGTTCGGATCATCCTACAATGAGCAGTTCTTC. Translated: CASSQRFGSSYNEQFF.

A few counts support this clone. This chain connects TRBV18 to TRBJ2-1, with D possibly matching TRBD2 (6 bases). In germline, CDR1 is KGHSH, CDR2 LQKENI. This CDR3 region has 17 residues. The germline V and J ends were trimmed by 2 bases and 3 bases, with 17 bases remaining between them. CDR3 sequence reads: CASSPRPLTGVYNEQFF. The CDR3 DNA follows: TGTGCCAGCTCACCAAGACCACTTACGGGGGTCTACAATGAGCAGTTCTTC.